Detailed here is one TCR beta chain. TCRdb re-called the 5' RACE reads with MiXCR, one entry per CDR3 protein. Here the sample spans roughly 770,000 distinct CDR3 sequences, approximately 18% being singletons. These data belong to a study of identical twins. Trimming removed 7 bases at V and 1 base at J, with 10 bases between. The CDR3 totals 13 residues. In addition, the sample was reused for a study of T cells expressing NK-cell markers. From that second work: Dominant NKG2C+ clonotypes accounted for about 1.0-8% of CD8+ T cells in six or seven donors. The same clonotypes also predominated in the CD3+CD56-NKG2C+ fraction of four donors. What remained unclear was the HCMV specificity of expanded NKG2C+ T cell clones.

The material sequenced was PBMCs. V gene TRBV12-3 or TRBV12-4 combines with J gene TRBJ1-1; D ambiguous. This receptor was identified in a woman aged 18-29 years in good health. For the CDR3, the DNA is TGTGCCAGCAATCGACTGAGGAACACTGAAGCTTTCTTT. It is translated as CASNRLRNTEAFF.